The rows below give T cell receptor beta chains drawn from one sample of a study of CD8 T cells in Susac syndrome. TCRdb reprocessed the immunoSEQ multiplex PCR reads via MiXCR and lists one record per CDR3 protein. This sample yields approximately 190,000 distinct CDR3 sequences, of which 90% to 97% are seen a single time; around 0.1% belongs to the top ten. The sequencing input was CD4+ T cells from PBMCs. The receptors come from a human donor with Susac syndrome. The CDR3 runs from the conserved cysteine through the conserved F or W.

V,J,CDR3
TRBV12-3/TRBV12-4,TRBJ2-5,CASSLLTALQETQYF
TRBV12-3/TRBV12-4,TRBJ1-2,CASRPTGQYGYTF
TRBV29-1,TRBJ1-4,CSVVIIGSTHLFF
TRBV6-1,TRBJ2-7,CASQETQTLYEQYF
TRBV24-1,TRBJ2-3,CATSDRTGGTDTQYF
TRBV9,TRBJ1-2,CASSVDENGQRYGYTF
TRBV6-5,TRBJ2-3,CASGGVTDTQYF
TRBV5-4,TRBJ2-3,CASSLPGLHVTDTQYF
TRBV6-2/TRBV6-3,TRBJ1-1,CASSYVGRDRGMNTEAFF
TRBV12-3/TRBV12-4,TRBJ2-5,CASSRSGAKETQYF
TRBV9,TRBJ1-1,CASSGLGDTEAFF
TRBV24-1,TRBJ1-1,CATSAPQGFTEAFF
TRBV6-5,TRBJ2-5,CASRGLETQYF
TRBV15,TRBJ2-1,CATSRGQGLNEQFF
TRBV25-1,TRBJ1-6,CASSGNNSPLHF
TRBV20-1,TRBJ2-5,CSASAEKETQYF
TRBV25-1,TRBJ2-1,CASSAAGGPYNEQFF